The 23 T cell receptor beta chains below come from one sample, sequenced in a study of T cell repertoires in cytomegalovirus infection. TCRdb reprocessed the reads with MiXCR, giving one entry per CDR3 protein. The sample has some 700,000 distinct CDR3 sequences; less than 40% are singletons. Sample: PBMCs. These receptors were taken from a human donor in good health (CMV status not recorded). Some clones in this sample may be carry-over from other donors' samples.

The sample holds one count of this clonotype. The V gene is TRBV19, the J gene TRBJ1-1, with TRBD1 matching 10 bases. CDR3 size: 15 residues. Per the germline V gene, CDR1 is LNHDA and CDR2 is SQIVND (reference sequence). With V trimmed by 6 bases and J by 2 bases, 6 bases remained unmatched. The CDR3: CASSRWTGGNTEAFF. In DNA form, the CDR3 reads TGTGCCAGTAGCCGATGGACAGGGGGTAACACTGAAGCTTTCTTT.

The chain recombines TRBV20-1 with TRBJ2-1, with 8 bases lining up with TRBD2. The CDR3 contains 15 residues. V lost 3 bases to trimming and J lost 4 bases; unmatched junction nucleotides: 8. The germline gives CDR1 DFQATT, CDR2 SNEGSKA (reference sequence). DNA for the CDR3: TGCAGTGCTAGGAATCGACTAGCGCCTTACAATGAGCAGTTCTTC. Amino acids: CSARNRLAPYNEQFF.

The table lists this clonotype with many counts. The chain joins TRBV7-8 to TRBJ2-7; a possible D gene is TRBD2 (6 bases). The CDR3 runs 14 residues. The V gene's germline CDR1 is SGHVS and CDR2 FQNEAQ. Trimming removed 7 bases at V and 1 base at J, with 14 bases between. The DNA for the CDR3 is TGTGCCAGCACCCATAGGGACTTTTCCTACGAGCAGTACTTC. Protein: CASTHRDFSYEQYF. Full variable domain (outside the CDR3, taken from reference TRBV7-8 and TRBJ2-7): GAGVSQSPRYKVAKRGQDVALRCDPISGHVSLFWYQQALGQGPEFLTYFQNEAQLDKSGLPSDRFFAERPEGSVSTLKIQRTQQEDSAVYLCASTHRDFSYEQYFGPGTRLTVT.

The V gene is TRBV5-6, the J gene TRBJ2-1, with D hard to call. V was shortened by 0 bases and J by 6 bases, with 10 bases between the two germline ends. The CDR3 has 14 amino acids. Germline V gene lookup returns CDR1 SGHDT and CDR2 YYEEEE. This CDR3 is CASSLGDPGNEQFF. The CDR3, as DNA: TGTGCCAGCAGCTTGGGGGATCCGGGCAATGAGCAGTTCTTC.

This clonotype was observed a few times. The genes are TRBV7-3 and TRBJ2-5; 8 positions match TRBD2. Germline V gene sequence: CDR1 SGHTA, CDR2 FQGTGA. J gave up 4 bases and V 4 bases, and 5 bases lay outside the gene matches. The CDR3 extends over 14 amino acids. The CDR3 DNA reads as TGTGCCAGCAGCTCGGCGGGGGGTGGAGAGACCCAGTACTTC. Translated, it gives CASSSAGGGETQYF.

This clonotype was detected a few times. CDR3 residues: CASSQTEEQYF. The CDR3 DNA is TGTGCCAGTAGCCAGACGGAGGAGCAGTACTTC. J is TRBJ2-7 and V is TRBV19; D not resolved. CDR1 and CDR2 (germline): LNHDA, SQIVND (reference sequence). V dropped 6 bases and J dropped 7 bases, with 10 bases sitting between them. This CDR3 region has 11 residues.

This clonotype was detected a few times. The chain carries TRBV7-2 and TRBJ2-3, with 10 bases fitting TRBD1. Germline V gene lookup returns CDR1 SGHTA and CDR2 FQGNSA. The trim removed 4 bases at V and 2 bases at J, leaving 3 bases unmatched. The CDR3 contains 15 residues. CDR3 region: CASSSRQGATDTQYF. The CDR3 DNA sequence: TGTGCCAGCAGCTCCCGACAGGGGGCCACAGATACGCAGTATTTT.

This clonotype came up once. This chain links TRBV28 with TRBJ1-5; D possibly corresponds to TRBD1 (5 bases). CDR3 length: 13 residues. Germline V gene sequence: CDR1 MDHEN, CDR2 SYDVKM. V lost 11 bases and J 5 bases, leaving 16 bases between the germline ends. The CDR3 is CAGSGSGDQPQHF. DNA for the CDR3: TGTGCCGGGTCAGGGTCCGGCGATCAGCCCCAGCATTTT.

V gene TRBV12-3 or TRBV12-4 combines with J gene TRBJ2-3; unclear D gene. This CDR3 has 17 amino acids. V dropped 5 bases and J dropped 2 bases, with 20 bases sitting between them. CDR3 coding DNA: TGTGCCAGCAGTCACCCCCAAAAGGGCCTCCCCACAGATACGCAGTATTTT. Translation gives CASSHPQKGLPTDTQYF.

The chain couples TRBV15 to TRBJ1-1; no definite D call. CDR3 size: 12 residues. Per germline, CDR1 LNHNV and CDR2 YYDKDF (reference sequence). V lost 6 bases, J lost 3 bases, and 8 bases lay in between. This CDR3 reads CATSLVDTEAFF. The CDR3, as DNA: TGTGCCACCAGTTTGGTGGACACTGAAGCTTTCTTT.

This clonotype was recorded a few times. The CDR3, as DNA: TGTGCCAGCAGTTTGGTTCCGGGACAGGTAGGAGATACGCAGTATTTT. Its translation: CASSLVPGQVGDTQYF. This chain links TRBV27 with TRBJ2-3, with 8 bases identical to TRBD1. Germline V gives CDR1 MNHEY, CDR2 SMNVEV (reference sequence). Trimming cost V 3 bases and J 5 bases; bases outside gene matches: 10. The CDR3 is 16 residues long.

This clonotype was recorded a few times. The gene calls are TRBV28 and TRBJ1-5; D uncertain. CDR3 length equals 14 residues. Germline loops: CDR1 MDHEN, CDR2 SYDVKM. The V end lost 2 bases, the J end lost 4 bases, and 9 bases lay between the germline ends. Here the CDR3 reads CASSLIQENQPQHF. The DNA of the CDR3 is TGTGCCAGCAGTTTAATCCAGGAAAATCAGCCCCAGCATTTT.

The chain recombines TRBV18 with TRBJ2-5; D is undetermined. The CDR3 consists of 14 residues. Germline V lookup: CDR1 KGHSH, CDR2 LQKENI. The V gene lost 0 bases and the J gene lost 5 bases, with 10 bases spanning the gap. CDR3 DNA: TGTGCCAGCTCACCACCGTCACTGCTCGAGACCCAGTACTTC. Its protein is CASSPPSLLETQYF. Using reference TRBV18 and TRBJ2-5 for the parts outside the CDR3, the full variable domain is NAGVMQNPRHLVRRRGQEARLRCSPMKGHSHVYWYRQLPEEGLKFMVYLQKENIIDESGMPKERFSAEFPKEGPSILRIQQVVRGDSAAYFCASSPPSLLETQYFGPGTRLLVL.

The chain joins TRBV20-1 to TRBJ1-1; a weak D match, TRBD1 (5 bases). The germline V and J ends were trimmed by 2 bases and 5 bases, with 15 bases remaining between them. Germline-derived CDR1 and CDR2 are DFQATT and SNEGSKA (reference sequence). The CDR3 consists of 14 residues. DNA of the CDR3: TGCAGTGCTAGACCCGGGGCAAGGTCAACTGAAGCTTTCTTT. As protein: CSARPGARSTEAFF.

This clonotype has a handful of counts. The chain employs TRBV28 and TRBJ1-1; D is uncertain. CDR3 size: 13 residues. In germline, CDR1 is MDHEN, CDR2 SYDVKM. V was clipped by 7 bases and J by 1 base, with 10 bases between them. The CDR3 spells CASTSRRNTEAFF. The CDR3 nucleotides are TGTGCCAGCACCTCGAGGAGGAACACTGAAGCTTTCTTT. Together with reference TRBV28 and TRBJ1-1, the CDR3 gives the full variable domain: DVKVTQSSRYLVKRTGEKVFLECVQDMDHENMFWYRQDPGLGLRLIYFSYDVKMKEKGDIPEGYSVSREKKERFSLILESASTNQTSMYLCASTSRRNTEAFFGQGTRLTVV.

This clonotype was seen more than once but under ten times. This chain connects TRBV7-9 to TRBJ1-3, with D tentatively TRBD1 (6 bases). Trimming removed 6 bases from V and 0 bases from J, with 12 bases in between. The CDR3 is 15 residues long. Germline CDR1 and CDR2: SEHNR and FQNEAQ (reference sequence). CDR3 DNA: TGTGCCAGCAGGTCAACAGGGTCCTCTGGAAACACCATATATTTT. Translation gives CASRSTGSSGNTIYF.

This chain connects TRBV7-6 to TRBJ2-5; possibly TRBD1 for D (6 bases). The CDR3 totals 15 residues. The V gene lost 5 bases and the J gene lost 2 bases, with 15 bases spanning the gap. Germline V gene data show CDR1 as SGHVS and CDR2 as FNYEAQ. CDR3 DNA: TGTGCCAGCAGCCGACCTCAGGGACAACAAGAGACCCAGTACTTC. It codes for CASSRPQGQQETQYF.

The chain employs TRBV20-1 and TRBJ2-5; D is perhaps TRBD2 (6 bases). Germline V lookup: CDR1 DFQATT, CDR2 SNEGSKA (reference sequence). V was cut by 1 base and J by 1 base, with 13 bases left in between. The CDR3 is 15 amino acids. CDR3 residues: CSARVSAGSQETQYF. CDR3 in DNA: TGCAGTGCTAGAGTTTCTGCGGGGAGCCAAGAGACCCAGTACTTC.

The chain is built from TRBV9 and TRBJ1-3; tentative D call: TRBD1 (5 bases). The CDR3 is 15 residues long. V lost 4 bases, J lost 4 bases, and 15 bases lay in between. Germline CDR1 SGDLS, CDR2 YYNGEE. The CDR3 is CASSTWGGSGNTIYF. DNA of the CDR3: TGTGCCAGCAGCACCTGGGGGGGGAGCGGAAACACCATATATTTT.

The chain carries TRBV15 and TRBJ1-5, with unresolved D. This CDR3 contains 15 residues. The germline V gene has CDR1 LNHNV and CDR2 YYDKDF (reference sequence). The V end was cut by 0 bases, the J end by 0 bases, with 6 bases between. CDR3 protein: CATSRDYGSNQPQHF. The CDR3 region has the DNA TGTGCCACCAGCAGAGATTATGGTAGCAATCAGCCCCAGCATTTT.

This clonotype has just a few counts. The V and J genes are TRBV28 and TRBJ1-1, with 9 bases that match TRBD1. CDR1 and CDR2 (germline): MDHEN, SYDVKM. The V segment lost 7 bases and the J segment 7 bases; nucleotides outside the gene matches: 16. The CDR3 contains 16 residues. The CDR3 nucleotides read TGTGCCAGCACCCCTAGGGTGAGGACAGGGGATAGTGAAGCTTTCTTT. Translation: CASTPRVRTGDSEAFF.

The V gene is TRBV5-1, the J gene TRBJ1-2; D is possibly TRBD1 (6 bases). Looked up from germline, CDR1 is SGHRS and CDR2 is YFSETQ. V was cut by 4 bases and J by 0 bases, with 16 bases left in between. CDR3 length: 16 amino acids. In DNA, the CDR3 is TGCGCCAGCAGCATAACGTCCAGGGGAGCTAACTATGGCTACACCTTC. Encoded protein: CASSITSRGANYGYTF.

The chain employs TRBV28 and TRBJ1-6; possibly TRBD1 for D (5 bases). Looked up from germline, CDR1 is MDHEN and CDR2 is SYDVKM. The ends were cut back, 6 bases at V and 0 bases at J, with 12 bases in the middle. This CDR3 contains 16 residues. The CDR3 region is CASRGLTGSYNSPLHF. CDR3 coding DNA: TGTGCCAGCAGGGGACTCACGGGCTCCTATAATTCACCCCTCCACTTT.